Listed here are 24 T cell receptor beta chains from one sample, sequenced in a study of Ad26.COV2.S vaccination and SARS-CoV-2 variants. This table comes from immunoSEQ multiplex PCR, and its TCRdb copy is limited to in-frame clones, with some not included. Among around 340,000 clones, less than 90% were seen once, and the ten largest hold 6.4%. Treatment of the sample: some 19 received Ad26.COV2.S at low or high dose, single or two shots; 5 received placebo; per-sample allocation not given. Sampling was done on day 63 after the first vaccine or placebo injection. Sequenced here: peripheral blood, sampled in a trial of Ad26.COV2.S vaccine versus placebo. The receptors come from a person aged 18-65 years who received the Ad26.COV2.S COVID-19 vaccine or a placebo.

This clone has a handful of counts. V gene TRBV7-3 combines with J gene TRBJ1-2; 7 nucleotides agree with TRBD1. From germline, CDR1 is SGHTA and CDR2 FQGTGA. CDR3 length: 13 residues. V dropped 2 bases and J dropped 5; count of bases not matched to a gene: 2. CDR3 protein: CASSLQGGYGYTF. CDR3 DNA sequence: TGTGCCAGCAGCTTACAGGGGGGTTATGGCTACACCTTC.

V is TRBV30 and J is TRBJ1-5; D is ambiguous. The germline V gene encodes CDR1 GTSNPN and CDR2 SVGIG (reference sequence). The CDR3 has 14 amino acids. Trimming took 3 bases from V and 4 from J, leaving 13 bases between them. CDR3 amino acids: CAWSPGPVNQPQHF. The CDR3 region has the DNA TGTGCCTGGAGCCCCGGGCCCGTAAATCAGCCCCAGCATTTT.

The chain joins TRBV7-2 to TRBJ2-3; 7 nucleotides line up with TRBD1. The V gene end was trimmed by 0 bases and the J gene end by 6 bases; junction bases not matched to a gene: 15. The CDR3 runs 18 residues. Germline V lookup: CDR1 SGHTA, CDR2 FQGNSA. The CDR3 DNA follows: TGTGCCAGCAGCTTAGCCCACCTGGGACAGAAGGTTCTGGATACGCAGTATTTT. Translation gives CASSLAHLGQKVLDTQYF.

This clone was recorded only once. V gene TRBV21-1 combines with J gene TRBJ2-7; the tabulated D call, TRBD1, remains unverified against the DNA. TRBV21-1 is a documented pseudogene. The CDR3 contains 15 residues. CDR3 bases: TGTGCCAGCAGCCTCGGACCGGGACAGGGATCCGAGCAGTACTTC. Amino acid sequence: CASSLGPGQGSEQYF.

The rearrangement links TRBV6-2 or TRBV6-3 to TRBJ2-7, with 13 bases lining up with TRBD2. Looked up from germline, CDR1 is MNHEY and CDR2 is SVGEGT. The length of the CDR3 is 15 residues. V lost 6 bases, J lost 6 bases, and 8 bases stayed unmatched. CDR3 coding DNA: TGTGCCAGCAGCCGGGGACTAGCGGGACCGGGCGAGCAGTACTTC. This gives the protein CASSRGLAGPGEQYF.

V and J are TRBV28 and TRBJ1-5; D is uncertain. The V end was cut by 2 bases, the J end by 0 bases, with 8 bases between. From germline, CDR1 is MDHEN and CDR2 SYDVKM. The CDR3 sequence is 15 residues long. DNA for the CDR3: TGTGCCAGCAGTTTAGCACAGAGTAGCAATCAGCCCCAGCATTTT. It yields the protein CASSLAQSSNQPQHF.

This sequence joins TRBV28 and TRBJ1-1; D may be TRBD1 (6 bases). The germline V gene has CDR1 MDHEN and CDR2 SYDVKM. Trimming took off 10 bases at V and 1 base at J, with 25 bases between the two ends. CDR3 length: 17 amino acids. Here the CDR3 DNA reads TGTGCCACCAAGGTACGCACAGGGTTTAGTCAGAACACTGAAGCTTTCTTT. It codes for CATKVRTGFSQNTEAFF.

The chain has TRBV9 and TRBJ2-2; D remains unclear. Trimming removed 0 bases from V and 7 bases from J, with 22 bases in between. CDR3 size: 18 residues. Germline V gene sequence: CDR1 SGDLS, CDR2 YYNGEE. The CDR3 reads CASSVGYSLDRGGGELFF. For the CDR3, the DNA is TGTGCCAGCAGCGTAGGTTATAGTTTGGACCGTGGTGGCGGGGAGCTGTTTTTT.

Concerning this clone: A much larger clonotype is one base distant, so this may be a read error. The chain joins TRBV6-5 to TRBJ1-4; no clear D gene. V lost 2 bases, J lost 1 base, and 5 bases lay in between. From germline, CDR1 is MNHEY and CDR2 SVGAGI. The CDR3 sequence is 14 residues long. This CDR3 is CASSYRVTNEKLFF. CDR3 in DNA: TGTGCCAGCAGTTACAGGGTAACTAATGAAAAACTGTTTTTT.

J is TRBJ2-7 and V is TRBV30, with D possibly being TRBD1 (6 bases). This CDR3 contains 12 residues. From germline, CDR1 is GTSNPN and CDR2 SVGIG (reference sequence). The ends were cut back, 4 bases at V and 3 bases at J, with 10 bases in the middle. The CDR3 reads CAWTTGFYEQYF. The CDR3, as DNA: TGTGCCTGGACCACAGGGTTCTACGAGCAGTACTTC.

The chain has TRBV9 and TRBJ2-3, with 13 bases fitting TRBD2. Germline CDR1 reads SGDLS; CDR2 reads YYNGEE. Losses at the gene ends were 4 bases for V and 4 bases for J; bases not matched to a gene: 6. The CDR3 runs 16 residues. The CDR3 region is CASSLTSGRGPDTQYF. In DNA, the CDR3 is TGTGCCAGCAGCCTCACTAGCGGGAGGGGGCCAGATACGCAGTATTTT. The full variable domain, in which reference TRBV9 and TRBJ2-3 provide the parts outside the CDR3, is DSGVTQTPKHLITATGQRVTLRCSPRSGDLSVYWYQQSLDQGLQFLIQYYNGEERAKGNILERFSAQQFPDLHSELNLSSLELGDSALYFCASSLTSGRGPDTQYFGPGTRLTVL.

The chain recombines TRBV6-5 with TRBJ1-5; D possibly corresponds to TRBD1 (5 bases). The germline CDR1 and CDR2 sequences are MNHEY and SVGAGI. The V and J ends lost 2 bases and 0 bases respectively, with 8 bases between them. The CDR3 spans 15 residues. CDR3 loop: CASSYAGNSNQPQHF. The CDR3 region has the DNA TGTGCCAGCAGTTACGCAGGGAATAGCAATCAGCCCCAGCATTTT.

This rearrangement joins TRBV7-2 to TRBJ2-1; TRBD2 matches at 13 bases. J lost 6 bases, V lost 5 bases, and 4 bases had no gene match. This CDR3 has 15 residues. The germline V gene encodes CDR1 SGHTA and CDR2 FQGNSA. The CDR3 here is CASSLGLAGVNEQFF. CDR3 DNA sequence: TGTGCCAGCAGCCTCGGACTAGCGGGAGTCAATGAGCAGTTCTTC.

The chain employs TRBV7-9 and TRBJ1-4; D unclear. Germline V gene lookup returns CDR1 SEHNR and CDR2 FQNEAQ (reference sequence). V lost 3 bases to trimming and J lost 4 bases, with 9 bases between them. The CDR3 loop spans 14 amino acids. CDR3 loop: CASSLSGSNEKLFF. In nucleotides, the CDR3 is TGTGCCAGCAGCTTGTCTGGTAGTAATGAAAAACTGTTTTTT.

This clone was seen only once. V usage is TRBV27 and J usage is TRBJ1-1; D not certain. V was cut by 2 bases and J by 5 bases, with 6 bases left in between. The germline V gene encodes CDR1 MNHEY and CDR2 SMNVEV (reference sequence). There are 12 residues in the CDR3. CDR3 sequence reads: CASSLRGTEAFF. In DNA, the CDR3 is TGTGCCAGCAGTTTACGGGGAACTGAAGCTTTCTTT.

The chain links TRBV21-1 to TRBJ2-7; TRBD2, as called in the table, went unchecked against the DNA. TRBV21-1 constitutes a pseudogene. CDR3 length equals 15 residues. CDR3 nucleotides: TGTGCCAGCAGCAAACGTGGGGGGAGGACCTACGAGCAGTACTTC. Translating gives CASSKRGGRTYEQYF.

The gene calls are TRBV5-4 and TRBJ2-2; D is unclear. CDR1 and CDR2 from the germline V gene are SGHNT and YYREEE (reference sequence). V gave up 4 bases and J gave up 2 bases, with 15 bases separating them. The CDR3 has 16 residues. This chain's CDR3 is CASSKNRVLNTGELFF. DNA of the CDR3: TGTGCCAGCAGCAAAAACAGAGTTCTTAACACCGGGGAGCTGTTTTTT.

This chain connects TRBV6-5 to TRBJ2-1, with 7 positions matching TRBD2. With V trimmed by 8 bases and J by 7 bases, 14 bases remained unmatched. The CDR3 has 15 amino acids. Germline lookup yields CDR1 MNHEY and CDR2 SVGAGI. The CDR3 DNA follows: TGTGCCAGCCAAAGGGACGCGGGAGTTGGTAATGAGCAGTTCTTC. Encoded protein: CASQRDAGVGNEQFF.

The rearrangement links TRBV12-3 or TRBV12-4 to TRBJ1-5, with D unresolved. This CDR3 region has 12 residues. Trimming cost V 5 bases and J 6 bases, with 8 bases left between them. The DNA of the CDR3 is TGTGCCAGCAGTCCCACCCGTCAGCCCCAGCATTTT. It codes for CASSPTRQPQHF.

This sequence joins TRBV6-5 and TRBJ1-3; no firm D call. Germline-derived CDR1 and CDR2 are MNHEY and SVGAGI. This CDR3 region has 16 residues. With 0 bases removed from V and 0 bases from J, the gap between germline ends came to 9 bases. CDR3: CASSYSRADSGNTIYF. In DNA form, the CDR3 reads TGTGCCAGCAGTTACTCAAGGGCAGACTCTGGAAACACCATATATTTT.

The chain couples TRBV7-3 to TRBJ2-1; D is perhaps TRBD1 or TRBD2 (5 bases each). Trimming pared 6 bases from V and 2 bases from J, leaving 14 bases between. The germline V gene has CDR1 SGHTA and CDR2 FQGTGA. The CDR3 runs to 15 residues. The DNA for the CDR3 is TGTGCCAGCAGGATAGGGGCTAGCCCCTACAATGAGCAGTTCTTC. Translation gives CASRIGASPYNEQFF.

This clone appeared once. J is TRBJ2-3 and V is TRBV2; D is perhaps TRBD2 (6 bases). The V gene's germline CDR1 is SNHLY and CDR2 FYNNEI. This CDR3 has 15 amino acids. V was clipped by 7 bases and J by 3 bases, with 17 bases between them. The CDR3 protein is CASTWASASTDTQYF. The CDR3 DNA sequence: TGTGCCAGCACTTGGGCTAGCGCTTCAACAGATACGCAGTATTTT.

There are a few counts of this clone. V and J are TRBV14 and TRBJ2-1; D gene unclear. The CDR3 has 11 residues. Per the germline V gene, CDR1 is SGHDN and CDR2 is FVKESK. Trimming pared 0 bases from V and 16 bases from J, leaving 10 bases between. The CDR3 bases are TGTGCCAGCAGCCAAGAGGCCAGCCTTTTCTTC. Protein sequence: CASSQEASLFF.

J is TRBJ2-3 and V is TRBV2; 9 bases are shared with TRBD2. This CDR3 region has 15 residues. Per germline, CDR1 SNHLY and CDR2 FYNNEI. V gave up 3 bases and J gave up 6 bases; unmatched junction bases: 7. Here the CDR3 reads CASSDRAGGADTQYF. The CDR3, as DNA: TGTGCCAGCAGTGATCGAGCGGGAGGTGCGGATACGCAGTATTTT.